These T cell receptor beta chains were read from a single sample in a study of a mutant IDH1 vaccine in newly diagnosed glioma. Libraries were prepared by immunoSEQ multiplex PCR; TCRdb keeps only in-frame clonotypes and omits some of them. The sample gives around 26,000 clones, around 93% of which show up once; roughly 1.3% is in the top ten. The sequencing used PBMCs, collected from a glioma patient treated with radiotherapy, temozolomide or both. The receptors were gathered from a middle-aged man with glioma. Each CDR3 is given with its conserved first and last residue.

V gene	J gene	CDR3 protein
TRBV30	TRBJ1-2	CASLIRGGGYTF
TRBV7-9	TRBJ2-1	CASSPEVHNEQFF
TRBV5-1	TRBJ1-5	CASSEGTVDSNQPQHF
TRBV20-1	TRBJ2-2	CSARGTGELFF
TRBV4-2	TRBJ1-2	CASSRSTGTENYGYTF
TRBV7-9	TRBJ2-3	CASSLGLSTDTQYF
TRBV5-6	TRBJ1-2	CASSLVDSNYGYTF
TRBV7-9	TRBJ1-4	CASTRGDRALFNEKLFF
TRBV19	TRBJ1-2	CASSIAQNYGYTF
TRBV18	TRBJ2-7	CASSPLSSYEQYF